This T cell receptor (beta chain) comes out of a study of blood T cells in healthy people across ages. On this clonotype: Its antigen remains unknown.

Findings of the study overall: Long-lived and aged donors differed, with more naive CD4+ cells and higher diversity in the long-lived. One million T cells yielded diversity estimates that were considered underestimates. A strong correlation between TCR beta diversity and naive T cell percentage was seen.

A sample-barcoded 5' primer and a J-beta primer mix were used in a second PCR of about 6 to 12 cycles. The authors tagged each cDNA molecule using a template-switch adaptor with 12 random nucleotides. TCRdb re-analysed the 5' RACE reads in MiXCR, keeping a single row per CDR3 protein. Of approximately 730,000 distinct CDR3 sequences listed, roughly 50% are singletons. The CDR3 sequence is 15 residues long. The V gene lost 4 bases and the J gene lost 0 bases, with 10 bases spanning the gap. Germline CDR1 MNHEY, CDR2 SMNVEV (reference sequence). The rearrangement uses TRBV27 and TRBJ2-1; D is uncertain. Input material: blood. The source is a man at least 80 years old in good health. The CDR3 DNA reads TGTGCCAGCAGTTCTAGGACGAGCTCCTACAATGAGCAGTTCTTC. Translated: CASSSRTSSYNEQFF.